A selection of T cell receptor beta chains follows, all from one sample in a study of shared clonotypes between healthy human individuals. Sequencing was performed with immunoSEQ multiplex PCR; in TCRdb, only in-frame clones are kept and a portion is missing. The sample lists roughly 1 million clones; 65% to 75% were seen once. The material sequenced was memory CD4+ T cells sorted from blood. These receptors were collected from a man aged 18 to 30 in good health. CDR3s include the opening cysteine and the closing phenylalanine or tryptophan. The D gene is left open where the match is weak. Size values are once, few and many counts, or a class for expanded clones, and some rows have none.

size	V	D	J	DNA	CDR3
NA	TRBV7-2	TRBD1	TRBJ2-2	TGTGCCAGCAGCTTGTATAGGGGGCTGGCCGGGGAGCTGTTTTTT	CASSLYRGLAGELFF
once	TRBV4-1	NA	TRBJ1-5	TGCGCCAGCAGCCAAGGGGGTAGGGGGAAGGGCAATCAGCCCCAGCATTTT	CASSQGGRGKGNQPQHF
NA	TRBV28	NA	TRBJ1-5	TGTGCCAGTCTGGGCAGATCCAATCAGCCCCAGCATTTT	CASLGRSNQPQHF
NA	TRBV19	NA	TRBJ2-3	TGTGCCAGTATGCTGGGGGGTACAGATACGCAGTATTTT	CASMLGGTDTQYF
NA	TRBV29-1	TRBD2	TRBJ2-7	TGCAGCGTCCTCGGGGTAGCGGGGGGCACCTACGAGCAGTACTTC	CSVLGVAGGTYEQYF
NA	TRBV19	NA	TRBJ1-6	TGTGCCAGTAGTATAGGACAGGACCATTCACCCCTCCACTTT	CASSIGQDHSPLHF
NA	TRBV2	NA	TRBJ2-7	TGTGCCAGCAGTTCAGCCAGAGGCGAGCAGTACTTC	CASSSARGEQYF
NA	TRBV30	NA	TRBJ1-2	TGTGCCTGGAGCGCCAACGGGGTATATGGCTACACCTTC	CAWSANGVYGYTF
NA	TRBV7-2	NA	TRBJ1-1	TGTGCCAGCAGCTTCGCCGCAAACACTGAAGCTTTCTTT	CASSFAANTEAFF
NA	TRBV19	TRBD1	TRBJ2-7	TGTGCCAGTAGTGTCAGGGGGCCCCCGGGCGAGCAGTACTTC	CASSVRGPPGEQYF
few	TRBV5-4	TRBD1	TRBJ2-2	TGTGCCAGCAGCTTGTCCCAGGGGGCGCGGGACACCGGGGAGCTGTTTTTT	CASSLSQGARDTGELFF
few	TRBV2	NA	TRBJ2-7	TGTGCCAGCAGTGCCTCTAGGATCCACGAGCAGTACTTC	CASSASRIHEQYF
NA	TRBV7-9	NA	TRBJ1-5	TGTGCCAGCAGCCGGGACGGGAATCAGCCCCAGCATTTT	CASSRDGNQPQHF
NA	TRBV15	TRBD1	TRBJ1-2	TGTGCCACCAGCAGAGAAGGTGGGACAGGTGTTAACTATGGCTACACCTTC	CATSREGGTGVNYGYTF
once	TRBV6-5	TRBD2	TRBJ2-7	TGTGCCAGCAGTTACTCGAATAGCGGGAGGTCGGAGCAGTACTTC	CASSYSNSGRSEQYF